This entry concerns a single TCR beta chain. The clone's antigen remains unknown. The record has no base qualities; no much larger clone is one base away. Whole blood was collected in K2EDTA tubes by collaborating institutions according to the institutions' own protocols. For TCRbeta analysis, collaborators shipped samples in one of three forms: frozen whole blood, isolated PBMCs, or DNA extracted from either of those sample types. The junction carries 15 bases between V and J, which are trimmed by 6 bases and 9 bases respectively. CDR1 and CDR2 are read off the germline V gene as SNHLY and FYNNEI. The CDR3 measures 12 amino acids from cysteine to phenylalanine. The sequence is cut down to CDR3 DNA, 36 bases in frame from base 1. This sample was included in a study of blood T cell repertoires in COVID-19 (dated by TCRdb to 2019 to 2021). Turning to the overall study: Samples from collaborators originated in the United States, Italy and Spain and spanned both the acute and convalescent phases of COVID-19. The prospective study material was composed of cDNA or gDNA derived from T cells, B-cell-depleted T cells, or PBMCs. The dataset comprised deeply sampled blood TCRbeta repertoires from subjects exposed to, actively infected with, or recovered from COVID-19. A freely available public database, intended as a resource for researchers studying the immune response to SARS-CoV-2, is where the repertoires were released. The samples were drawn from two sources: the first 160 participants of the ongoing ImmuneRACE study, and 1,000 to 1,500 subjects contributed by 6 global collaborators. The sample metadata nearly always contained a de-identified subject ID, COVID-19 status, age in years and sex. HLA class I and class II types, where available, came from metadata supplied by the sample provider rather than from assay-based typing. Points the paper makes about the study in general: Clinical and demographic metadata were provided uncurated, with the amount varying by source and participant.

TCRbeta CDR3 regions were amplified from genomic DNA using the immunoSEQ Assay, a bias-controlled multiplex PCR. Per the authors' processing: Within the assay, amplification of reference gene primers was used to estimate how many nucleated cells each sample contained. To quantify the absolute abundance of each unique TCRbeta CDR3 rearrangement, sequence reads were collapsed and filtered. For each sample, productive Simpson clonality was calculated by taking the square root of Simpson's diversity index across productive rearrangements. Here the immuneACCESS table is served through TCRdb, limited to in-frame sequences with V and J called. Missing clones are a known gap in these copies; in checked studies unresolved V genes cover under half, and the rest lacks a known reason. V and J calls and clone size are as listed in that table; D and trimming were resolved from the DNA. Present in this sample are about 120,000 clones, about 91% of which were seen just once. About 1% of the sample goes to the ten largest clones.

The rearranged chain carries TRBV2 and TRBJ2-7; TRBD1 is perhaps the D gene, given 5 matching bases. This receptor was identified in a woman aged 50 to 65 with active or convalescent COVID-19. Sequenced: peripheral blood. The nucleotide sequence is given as TGTGCCAGCAGCCAAGACAGCAACGGGCAGTACTTC. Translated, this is CASSQDSNGQYF.